One and the same sample provided the 27 T cell receptor beta chains below, sequenced in a study of OX40 agonist ivuxolimab in advanced cancers. Produced via immunoSEQ multiplex PCR; TCRdb's table is partial and in-frame only. The data contain about 42,000 clones, more than 70% of them seen just once; the ten biggest clones take up around a fifth. The material sequenced was CD4+ or CD8+ T cells sorted from blood, taken in a trial of the OX40 agonist ivuxolimab. These receptors all stem from an adult with an advanced solid tumor such as melanoma, head and neck, liver or kidney cancer.

V and J are TRBV28 and TRBJ2-3; maybe TRBD1 (6 bases). There are 14 residues in the CDR3. CDR1 and CDR2 (germline): MDHEN, SYDVKM. Trimming took off 7 bases at V and 2 bases at J, with 13 bases between the two ends. CDR3 region: CASTRDTYTDTQYF. In DNA, the CDR3 is TGTGCCAGCACCCGGGACACCTACACAGATACGCAGTATTTT. Full variable domain (rest looked up from reference TRBV28 and TRBJ2-3): DVKVTQSSRYLVKRTGEKVFLECVQDMDHENMFWYRQDPGLGLRLIYFSYDVKMKEKGDIPEGYSVSREKKERFSLILESASTNQTSMYLCASTRDTYTDTQYFGPGTRLTVL.

This sequence joins TRBV15 and TRBJ1-1; possibly TRBD1 for D (5 bases). Germline CDR1 LNHNV, CDR2 YYDKDF (reference sequence). The CDR3 is 15 amino acids. The ends were cut back, 4 bases at V and 1 base at J, with 13 bases in the middle. CDR3 loop: CATSITSDRNTEAFF. The CDR3 region has the DNA TGTGCCACCAGCATCACGTCCGACAGGAACACTGAAGCTTTCTTT. The full variable domain, its missing parts supplied by reference TRBV15 and TRBJ1-1, is DAMVIQNPRYQVTQFGKPVTLSCSQTLNHNVMYWYQQKSSQAPKLLFHYYDKDFNNEADTPDNFQSRRPNTSFCFLDIRSPGLGDTAMYLCATSITSDRNTEAFFGQGTRLTVV.

V usage is TRBV5-8 and J usage is TRBJ2-7, with 8 bases that match TRBD2. CDR1 is SGHTS, CDR2 YDEGEE, per germline. The CDR3 has 12 amino acids. CDR3 sequence: CASSPPGRGRWV. In DNA, the CDR3 is TGTGCCAGCAGCCCCCCCGGGAGGGGCAGGTGGGTC.

The V and J genes are TRBV4-1 and TRBJ1-1; D remains unclear. CDR3 length: 13 amino acids. V gave up 1 base and J gave up 3 bases, with 6 bases separating them. Germline assignment: CDR1 MGHRA and CDR2 YSYEKL. This chain's CDR3 is CASSQGRDTEAFF. Written as DNA, the CDR3 is TGCGCCAGCAGCCAAGGACGGGACACTGAAGCTTTCTTT.

The rearrangement joins TRBV30 to TRBJ1-3; D ambiguous. The CDR3 loop spans 15 amino acids. Germline CDR1 GTSNPN, CDR2 SVGIG (reference sequence). The V end lost 0 bases, the J end lost 3 bases, and 12 bases lay between the germline ends. In DNA, the CDR3 is TGTGCCTGGAGTGTACCCTGGAAAGGTGGAAACACCATATATTTT. This translates into CAWSVPWKGGNTIYF.

This chain links TRBV14 with TRBJ1-1; D is undetermined. Germline V gene sequence: CDR1 SGHDN, CDR2 FVKESK. The CDR3 runs 16 residues. With 0 bases removed from V and 1 base from J, the gap between germline ends came to 12 bases. The CDR3 DNA reads as TGTGCCAGCAGCCAAGATTGGGAAATGACGAACACTGAAGCTTTCTTT. As protein: CASSQDWEMTNTEAFF.

V usage is TRBV27 and J usage is TRBJ2-7, with 8 bases lining up with TRBD1. CDR1 is MNHEY and CDR2 is SMNVEV in the germline V gene (reference sequence). The CDR3 totals 14 residues. The ends lost 1 base at V and 6 bases at J; junction bases unmatched: 5. Here the CDR3 reads CASSLLGQGGEQYF. Here the CDR3 DNA reads TGTGCCAGCAGTTTATTAGGACAGGGCGGCGAGCAGTACTTC.

The chain joins TRBV7-8 to TRBJ2-7; 10 bases agree with TRBD1. This CDR3 contains 18 residues. V trimming: 5 bases; J trimming: 0 bases; junction bases outside the gene matches: 13. Per the germline V gene, CDR1 is SGHVS and CDR2 is FQNEAQ. DNA of the CDR3: TGTGCCAGCAGCCCACACCCGGAGACAGGGGGCCCCTCCTACGAGCAGTACGTC. Translated, it gives CASSPHPETGGPSYEQYV.

The chain joins TRBV7-2 to TRBJ2-7, with TRBD1 matching over 7 bases. Germline CDR1 is SGHTA and CDR2 is FQGNSA. Unmatched junction bases numbered 5, after V lost 3 bases and J lost 3 bases. This CDR3 has 14 amino acids. In DNA, the CDR3 is TGTGCCAGCAGCTTTCTGGACAGGATCTACGAGCAGTACTTC. Amino acids: CASSFLDRIYEQYF. The full variable domain, its missing parts supplied by reference TRBV7-2 and TRBJ2-7, is GAGVSQSPSNKVTEKGKDVELRCDPISGHTALYWYRQSLGQGLEFLIYFQGNSAPDKSGLPSDRFSAERTGGSVSTLTIQRTQQEDSAVYLCASSFLDRIYEQYFGPGTRLTVT.

The DNA for the CDR3 is TGTGCCAGCAGTGACTCGAGGTCTGGGGCGCGGGGGGGAACTTTCTTT. Translating it yields CASSDSRSGARGGTFF. The chain carries TRBV6-4 and TRBJ1-1; possibly TRBD1 for D (5 bases). The CDR3 consists of 16 residues. Germline-derived CDR1 and CDR2 are MRHNA and SNTAGT. The V end was cut by 0 bases, the J end by 12 bases, with 23 bases between.

J is TRBJ2-5 and V is TRBV6-1, with D maybe TRBD1 (6 bases). Germline V lookup: CDR1 MNHNS, CDR2 SASEGT. There are 16 residues in the CDR3. V lost 3 bases and J 9 bases, leaving 23 bases between the germline ends. DNA for the CDR3: TGTGCCAGCAGTGACCTACAGGGTTATTTCGTCGCGGCCCAGTACTTC. Its translation: CASSDLQGYFVAAQYF.

The chain is built from TRBV7-2 and TRBJ1-2; a possible D gene is TRBD1 (5 bases). V was cut by 1 base and J by 7 bases, with 10 bases left in between. Germline assignment: CDR1 SGHTA and CDR2 FQGNSA. The CDR3 runs 13 residues. CDR3 coding DNA: TGTGCCAGCAGCTTAGTAGGGGCCACTGGCTACACCTTC. This sequence encodes CASSLVGATGYTF.

By proportion, this clone is medium-sized. The rearrangement joins TRBV11-3 to TRBJ2-1; no definite D call. The CDR3 runs 13 residues. Germline V CDR1 and CDR2: SGHNT, YENEEA. V lost 5 bases to trimming and J lost 3 bases, with 8 bases between them. The CDR3 spells CASSEDVYNEQFF. CDR3 coding DNA: TGTGCCAGCAGCGAGGACGTCTACAATGAGCAGTTCTTC.

The V gene is TRBV9, the J gene TRBJ2-7; D might be TRBD2 (6 bases). This CDR3 spans 14 amino acids. Germline CDR1 is SGDLS and CDR2 is YYNGEE. V lost 4 bases and J lost 2, with 13 bases in between. CDR3 coding DNA: TGTGCCAGCAGCACCTCATGGGGGGCCTACGAGCAGTACTTC. This encodes CASSTSWGAYEQYF.

J is TRBJ1-5 and V is TRBV7-9; D uncertain. V lost 1 base and J lost 6, with 7 bases in between. There are 13 residues in the CDR3. CDR1 and CDR2 (germline): SEHNR, FQNEAQ (reference sequence). In DNA, the CDR3 is TGTGCCAGCAGCTTAGAAGGGAGTCAGCCCCAGCATTTT. It yields the protein CASSLEGSQPQHF.

The rearrangement joins TRBV7-2 to TRBJ2-7; TRBD2 agrees at 12 bases. J was trimmed by 3 bases and V by 1 base; bases with no gene match: 1. CDR3 length equals 15 residues. Germline CDR1 SGHTA, CDR2 FQGNSA. The CDR3 coding sequence is TGTGCCAGCAGCTTAGAGACTAGCGGGGGCTACGAGCAGTACTTC. This encodes CASSLETSGGYEQYF.

The V call is TRBV12-5, the J call TRBJ1-5; D not certain. The CDR3 length is 13 residues. V shed 6 bases and J shed 3 bases, with 9 bases lying between them. The germline CDR1 and CDR2 sequences are LGHNT and FRNRAP. The CDR3 sequence: CASGPQVNQPQHF. CDR3 nucleotide sequence: TGTGCTAGTGGCCCCCAGGTCAATCAGCCCCAGCATTTT.

This clone showed up just once. The genes are TRBV25-1 and TRBJ1-4; D call uncertain. Trimming stripped 10 bases from V and 5 bases from J, with 17 bases between. The CDR3 consists of 14 residues. Germline V gene lookup returns CDR1 MGHDK and CDR2 SYGVNS. The CDR3 sequence is CATQTGWENEKLFF. Written as DNA, the CDR3 is TGTGCCACTCAAACGGGATGGGAGAATGAAAAACTGTTTTTT. The variable domain in full, with the rest retrieved from reference TRBV25-1 and TRBJ1-4, is EADIYQTPRYLVIGTGKKITLECSQTMGHDKMYWYQQDPGMELHLIHYSYGVNSTEKGDLSSESTVSRIRTEHFPLTLESARPSHTSQYLCATQTGWENEKLFFGSGTQLSVL.

This sequence joins TRBV2 and TRBJ2-6; 11 nucleotides line up with TRBD1. With V trimmed by 6 bases and J by 4 bases, 2 bases remained unmatched. CDR3 length equals 15 residues. The V gene's germline CDR1 is SNHLY and CDR2 FYNNEI. The CDR3 here is CASSGQGAGANVLTF. CDR3 sequence (DNA): TGTGCCAGCAGCGGACAGGGGGCCGGGGCCAACGTCCTGACTTTC.

The gene calls are TRBV6-5 and TRBJ1-2; a weak D match, TRBD1 (5 bases). V was pared by 10 bases and J by 8 bases, with 23 bases between. Germline values: CDR1 MNHEY, CDR2 SVGAGI. This CDR3 spans 14 amino acids. DNA for the CDR3: TGTGCCATCCTGGGACGACCGGTGACATTGGGCTACACCTTC. It encodes CAILGRPVTLGYTF.

The rearrangement uses TRBV7-8 and TRBJ2-3, with D maybe TRBD2 (5 bases). The germline CDR1 and CDR2 sequences are SGHVS and FQNEAQ. Between the trimmed V and J ends, which lost 2 bases and 2 bases, there was a span of 14 bases. The CDR3 spans 16 residues. The CDR3 DNA is TGTGCCAGCAGCTTATATGAGGCTAGCCTCACAGATACGCAGTATTTT. It is translated as CASSLYEASLTDTQYF.

The V and J genes are TRBV4-2 and TRBJ1-5, with a possible D match to TRBD1 (5 bases). There are 15 residues in the CDR3. V was trimmed by 3 bases and J by 7 bases, leaving 16 bases between them. Germline V gives CDR1 LGHNA, CDR2 YNFKEQ. CDR3 nucleotides: TGTGCCAGCAGCCAGGGAGAGGGACTCTCGCAGCCCCAGCATTTT. It yields the protein CASSQGEGLSQPQHF.

This chain uses TRBV2 with TRBJ1-1, with D perhaps matching TRBD1 (6 bases). The CDR3 is 13 residues long. Germline-derived CDR1 and CDR2 are SNHLY and FYNNEI. V shed 7 bases and J shed 3 bases, with 12 bases lying between them. The CDR3 coding sequence is TGTGCCAGCACGGACAGCTCTTACACTGAAGCTTTCTTT. Protein product: CASTDSSYTEAFF.

The genes are TRBV7-9 and TRBJ2-7, with D possibly being TRBD1 (6 bases). Between the trimmed V and J ends, which lost 5 bases and 3 bases, there was a span of 11 bases. Germline CDR1 is SEHNR and CDR2 is FQNEAQ (reference sequence). The CDR3 has 13 residues. The CDR3 reads CASSGTKLYEQYF. In DNA, the CDR3 is TGTGCCAGCAGCGGGACAAAACTCTACGAGCAGTACTTC.

The chain couples TRBV19 to TRBJ2-2; 8 bases are a match to TRBD1. V gave up 5 bases and J gave up 0 bases; unmatched junction bases: 5. The CDR3 totals 16 residues. Germline V gene lookup returns CDR1 LNHDA and CDR2 SQIVND (reference sequence). The CDR3 bases are TGTGCCAGTAGTCCGCGGACAGGGACGAACACCGGGGAGCTGTTTTTT. As protein: CASSPRTGTNTGELFF.

This sequence joins TRBV4-2 and TRBJ2-7, with 11 nucleotides matching TRBD2. CDR1 and CDR2 (germline): LGHNA, YNFKEQ. With V trimmed by 3 bases and J by 7 bases, 8 bases remained unmatched. CDR3 length: 15 residues. CDR3 sequence (DNA): TGTGCCAGCAGCCAGACTAGCGGGGCTTGGGAAGAGCAGTACGTC. Residues: CASSQTSGAWEEQYV.

This chain joins TRBV18 and TRBJ2-4; 9 bases match TRBD1. The V gene end was trimmed by 0 bases and the J gene end by 7 bases; junction bases not matched to a gene: 7. CDR3 size: 16 residues. The germline V gene encodes CDR1 KGHSH and CDR2 LQKENI. CDR3 residues: CASSPPQRQGGNIQYF. CDR3 in DNA: TGTGCCAGCTCACCACCTCAAAGACAGGGGGGGAACATTCAGTACTTC.